This T cell receptor beta chain was identified during a study of OX40 agonist ivuxolimab in advanced cancers. As for the study in general: All patients had ivuxolimab intravenously every 2 weeks at 0.01 to 10 mg/kg. Points from the study as a whole: The investigators did not determine what antigen specificity the expanded peripheral T cells had.

On this clone itself: The target antigen is unknown.

CDR1 and CDR2 from the germline V gene are SGHNT and YYREEE (reference sequence). The CDR3 loop spans 12 amino acids. Trimming cost V 2 bases and J 5 bases, with 8 bases left between them. TCRdb keeps only in-frame clones here, not all; method: immunoSEQ multiplex PCR. The table shows tens of thousands of clones, with approximately 94% occurring only once. This chain connects TRBV5-4 to TRBJ2-7; D gene unclear. This receptor was obtained from an adult with an advanced solid tumor such as melanoma, head and neck, liver or kidney cancer. This specimen was CD4+ or CD8+ T cells sorted from blood, taken in a trial of the OX40 agonist ivuxolimab. The DNA for the CDR3 is TGTGCCAGCAGCTTTGGGGTGGACGAGCAGTACTTC. Its protein is CASSFGVDEQYF.